This T cell receptor (beta chain) comes out of a study of blood T cell repertoires in COVID-19. Germline lookup yields CDR1 MNHEY and CDR2 SVGAGI. The CDR3 is 16 residues long. The V and J ends lost 0 bases and 3 bases respectively, with 14 bases between them. Sequencing was performed with immunoSEQ multiplex PCR; in TCRdb, only in-frame clones are kept and a portion is missing. The sample shows about 320,000 clones, about 85% of them seen only once. Which cohort a participant joined came from the clinical history participants gave. Sequencing was carried out using PBMCs or T cells enriched from blood (not recorded which). The chain uses TRBV6-5 and TRBJ1-1, with unresolved D. This clonotype originated in a woman in her twenties or thirties who had been exposed to COVID-19. CDR3 in DNA: TGTGCCAGCAGTTACTCCGGACTTCCAAGGGACACTGAAGCTTTCTTT. Translating gives CASSYSGLPRDTEAFF.